Here is one TCR beta chain with its context. V was clipped by 6 bases and J by 4 bases; unmatched bases: 4. Germline V lookup: CDR1 SNHLY, CDR2 FYNNEI. This CDR3 has 14 amino acids. This entry is derived from a study of tumor T cells in aggressive B-cell lymphoma. Sequencing used immunoSEQ multiplex PCR; TCRdb keeps in-frame clones, though not all of them. The sample lists 550 to 650 clones, 70% to 90% occurring once. This TCR was recovered from an adult with diffuse large B cell lymphoma. This sequence joins TRBV2 and TRBJ2-2; 8 bases agree with TRBD1. The specimen was tumor tissue. CDR3 DNA sequence: TGTGCCAGCAGGGGAACAGGGGGCACCGGGGAGCTGTTTTTT. Its translation is CASRGTGGTGELFF.